This is a list of T cell receptor beta chains from one sample in a study of OX40 agonist ivuxolimab in advanced cancers. The repertoire was sequenced with immunoSEQ multiplex PCR; TCRdb's copy has only in-frame clones and lacks some. The sample shows some 120,000 clones, around 93% of them seen only once. Sequenced here: CD4+ or CD8+ T cells sorted from blood, sampled in a trial of the OX40 agonist ivuxolimab. The origin of the receptors is an adult with an advanced solid tumor such as melanoma, head and neck, liver or kidney cancer. The CDR3 runs from the conserved cysteine through the conserved F or W. D genes are given only for firm matches. A clone size is listed for some rows: how often the clone was seen (once, few, many), or a class if it is expanded.

V	J	D	size	DNA	CDR3
TRBV2	TRBJ1-4	NA	NA	TGTGCCAGCAAACCGATGGCGATGGGTCGGGAAAAACTGTTTTTT	CASKPMAMGREKLFF
TRBV9	TRBJ2-6	NA	NA	TGTGCCAGCAGCGTAGTAGAACAGGCCTCTGGGGCCAACGTCCTGACTTTC	CASSVVEQASGANVLTF
TRBV11-3	TRBJ2-5	NA	once	TGTGCCAGCAGCCCCGGTGAGACCCAGTACTTC	CASSPGETQYF
TRBV5-4	TRBJ2-1	NA	NA	TGTGCCAGCAGCTTCCGTAACAGGCCCAGCTCCTACAATGAGCAGTTCTTC	CASSFRNRPSSYNEQFF
TRBV28	TRBJ2-7	TRBD2	NA	TGTGCCAGCAGTTTGGGCGGCGGGACTAGCGCTGACGAGCAGTACTTC	CASSLGGGTSADEQYF
TRBV30	TRBJ2-2	TRBD1	NA	TGTGCCTGGAGGGGGGGGACAGGGGGCGACACCGGGGAGCTGTTTTTT	CAWRGGTGGDTGELFF
TRBV15	TRBJ2-7	TRBD1	NA	TGTGCCACCAGCTCGAGTATGAGTTCCGGGACAGTGTGGTACGAGCAGTACTTC	CATSSSMSSGTVWYEQYF
TRBV6-5	TRBJ1-1	NA	NA	TGTGCCAGCAGTTACTCGGGGAGTGTGTCTGAAGCTTTCTTT	CASSYSGSVSEAFF
TRBV28	TRBJ2-4	NA	NA	TGTGCCAGCAGTCCACGGACTAACTTAGCCAAAAACATTCAGTACTTC	CASSPRTNLAKNIQYF
TRBV11-1	TRBJ2-1	TRBD2	NA	TGTGCCAGCAGCCCCCGACTAGCTGATTACAATGAGCAGTTCTTC	CASSPRLADYNEQFF
TRBV28	TRBJ1-4	NA	NA	TGTGCCAGCAGTCCCCTGAATGAAAAACTGTTTTTT	CASSPLNEKLFF
TRBV18	TRBJ2-5	TRBD2	NA	TGTGCCAGCTCACCATGGTCGACTAGCGGTCAAGAGACCCAGTACTTC	CASSPWSTSGQETQYF
TRBV5-4	TRBJ2-1	NA	once	TGTGCCAGCAGCTTGGCCCTTCGCGGGCTCGGAAATGAGCAGTTCTTC	CASSLALRGLGNEQFF
TRBV28	TRBJ1-1	NA	NA	TGTGCCAGCATAACGGGACAATCTTTTGTCACTGAAGCTTTCTTT	CASITGQSFVTEAFF
TRBV5-4	TRBJ2-5	TRBD2	once	TGTGCCAGCAGCCTAGCGGGCGGAGGACGGGAGACCCAGTACTTC	CASSLAGGGRETQYF
TRBV2	TRBJ2-7	NA	NA	TGTGCCAGCAGTCAGGGGCGCCTCGGGAACGAGCAGTACTTC	CASSQGRLGNEQYF
TRBV5-1	TRBJ1-6	NA	NA	TGCGCCAGCACCCCGGACGGGAGCTCCTATAATTCACCCCTCCACTTT	CASTPDGSSYNSPLHF
TRBV5-1	TRBJ1-3	TRBD1	NA	TGCGCCAGCAGCCCCGGGGACAGCTCTGGAAACACCATATATTTT	CASSPGDSSGNTIYF
TRBV4-2	TRBJ1-1	NA	NA	TGTGCCAGCAGCCAAGAGGATCCGGGGGTGAACACTGAAGCTTTCTTT	CASSQEDPGVNTEAFF
TRBV19	TRBJ2-7	TRBD2	NA	TGTGCCAGTAGTATCCTTCTAGCGGGAGGGAGGTGGGAGCAGTACTTC	CASSILLAGGRWEQYF
TRBV5-1	TRBJ2-7	TRBD2	once	TGCGCCAGCAGCTTTGCGGGAGGGGAGCAGTACTTC	CASSFAGGEQYF
TRBV5-4	TRBJ2-1	NA	NA	TGTGCCAGCAGCCCTAATGGCGCTGAGCAGTTCTTC	CASSPNGAEQFF
TRBV19	TRBJ2-7	NA	once	TGTGCCAGTAGTATGAGGGAACAGGAGACGGTGGAGCAGTACTTC	CASSMREQETVEQYF
TRBV10-3	TRBJ1-2	NA	NA	TGTGCCATCGGTGGGGGCCTCTCAGGGGCCGTTAACTATGGCTACACCTTC	CAIGGGLSGAVNYGYTF
TRBV10-3	TRBJ2-1	NA	NA	TGTGCCATCGGAGGGGACGGTACCTACAATGAGCAGTTCTTC	CAIGGDGTYNEQFF
TRBV27	TRBJ1-1	TRBD1	NA	TGTGCCAGCAGTCAGGGACAGGTTGCCGGGAACACTGAAGCTTTCTTT	CASSQGQVAGNTEAFF
TRBV29-1	TRBJ1-1	NA	NA	TGCAGCGTTGTCCCGGGGACCCAGAACACTGAAGCTTTCTTT	CSVVPGTQNTEAFF
TRBV9	TRBJ2-1	TRBD2	NA	TGTGCCAGCAGCGCGGGACTAGCGGCCTACAATGAGCAGTTCTTC	CASSAGLAAYNEQFF
TRBV21-1	TRBJ1-6	NA	NA	TGTGCCAGCAGCAAACCACAAAAATTTACAGGGCTAGGTCATTCACCCCTCCACTTT	CASSKPQKFTGLGHSPLHF
TRBV5-1	TRBJ2-3	NA	NA	TGCGCCAGCAGCTTGACACCTCTCACAGATACGCAGTATTTT	CASSLTPLTDTQYF
TRBV6-6	TRBJ2-3	NA	NA	TGTGCCAGCAATTGGAGCCCCAGGGAAACAGATACGCAGTATTTT	CASNWSPRETDTQYF
TRBV5-1	TRBJ2-6	TRBD1	NA	TGCGCCAGCAGTCCTCGCAATGGACAGGGAACCTCTCGCCCGCGGGCCAACGTCCTGACTTTC	CASSPRNGQGTSRPRANVLTF
TRBV7-3	TRBJ2-3	TRBD2	NA	TGTGCCAGCAGCCTCCGACTAGCGGGAGCGAGCACAGATACGCAGTATTTT	CASSLRLAGASTDTQYF
TRBV5-1	TRBJ2-7	TRBD2	few	TGCGCCAGCAGGACGACTAGCGAAAGTTTCCACGAGCAGTACTTC	CASRTTSESFHEQYF
TRBV6-6	TRBJ2-7	NA	NA	TGTGCCAGCAGTCCGGGACTTTACTACGAGCAGTACTTC	CASSPGLYYEQYF
TRBV19	TRBJ2-1	TRBD1	once	TGTGCCAGTAGTATTGGCGGGACAGGTAACAATGAGCAGTTCTTC	CASSIGGTGNNEQFF
TRBV18	TRBJ2-5	NA	NA	TGTGCCAGCTCACCGATACCGGTCCTGTACCAAGAGACCCAGTACTTC	CASSPIPVLYQETQYF
TRBV28	TRBJ2-1	NA	NA	TGTGCCAGCAGCCCTAGTAGCTCGGGTGTGAATGAGCAGTTCTTC	CASSPSSSGVNEQFF
TRBV5-4	TRBJ2-1	TRBD2	NA	TGTGCCAGCAGCTCCGGGGTAGCGGGAGGGTTATACAATGAGCAGTTCTTC	CASSSGVAGGLYNEQFF
TRBV18	TRBJ2-3	NA	NA	TGTGCCAGCTCACCTACCCCATGGGGCACAGATACGCAGTATTTT	CASSPTPWGTDTQYF
TRBV28	TRBJ1-3	NA	NA	TGTGCCAGCAGTACAGGGACCGGCCCTGGAAACACCATATATTTT	CASSTGTGPGNTIYF
TRBV27	TRBJ2-5	TRBD2	NA	TGTGCCAGCAGACCTGTGGCGGGAGGGGTGAGAGAGACCCAGTACTTC	CASRPVAGGVRETQYF
TRBV7-9	TRBJ2-3	NA	NA	TGTGCCAGCAGTTCGGCAGGGAGCACAGATACGCAGTATTTT	CASSSAGSTDTQYF
TRBV28	TRBJ1-4	TRBD1	NA	TGTGCCAGCAGTGGCGACAGGGGCTCGGGAGGTAATGAAAAACTGTTTTTT	CASSGDRGSGGNEKLFF
TRBV18	TRBJ1-5	NA	NA	TGTGCCAGCTCTCGGACAGTATATAGCAATCAGCCCCAGCATTTT	CASSRTVYSNQPQHF
TRBV5-4	TRBJ2-3	TRBD2	NA	TGTGCCAGCAGCTTGAAGACTAGCGGGATCACAGATACGCAGTATTTT	CASSLKTSGITDTQYF
TRBV19	TRBJ2-1	TRBD2	NA	TGTGCCAGTAGTAGGCCCATGACTAGCGGGAGTTATGAGCAGTTCTTC	CASSRPMTSGSYEQFF
TRBV12-5	TRBJ2-3	NA	NA	TGTGCTAGTGGTTCGCTTTCAACCGGGGCAGGGGATAAAGATACGCAGTATTTT	CASGSLSTGAGDKDTQYF
TRBV6-1	TRBJ2-7	NA	NA	TGTGCCAGCAGTGAATCCGCCTTCCCTCCCTGGGAGCAGTACTTC	CASSESAFPPWEQYF
TRBV19	TRBJ1-2	NA	few	TGTGCCAGTAGCTTCAACGGGGTAGCTTGGGGCTACACCTTC	CASSFNGVAWGYTF
TRBV6-5	TRBJ2-7	NA	once	TGTGCCAGCAGTTACTCGGGCTCTTCCTACGAGCAGTACTTC	CASSYSGSSYEQYF